A single sample gave rise to the 10 T cell receptor beta chains below, sequenced in a study of beta chain features in type 1 diabetes. Study results and caveats: TCRB CDR3s were moderately but significantly shorter in Type 1 diabetes patients in all four CD4+ subsets.

These TCRs' antigens remain unknown. Expressed TCRB transcripts were sequenced, since all the RNA that had been isolated was reverse transcribed. Sequencing was performed with immunoSEQ multiplex PCR; in TCRdb, only in-frame clones are kept and a portion is missing. The sample includes 20,000 to 25,000 clones, around 68% seen only once; the top ten take around 1.1%. Sequencing was performed on stem cell memory CD4+ T cells from blood. These receptors were taken from a woman aged 40 to 50 with type 1 diabetes.

The sample holds one count of this clone. This chain links TRBV28 with TRBJ2-5, with 8 bases matching TRBD1. Unmatched junction bases numbered 4, after V lost 6 bases and J lost 4 bases. The CDR3 is 13 amino acids. CDR1 is MDHEN, CDR2 SYDVKM, per germline. CDR3 sequence reads: CASSRDRGETQYF. The DNA for the CDR3 is TGTGCCAGCAGCCGCGACAGGGGAGAGACCCAGTACTTC.

The gene calls are TRBV11-3 and TRBJ1-4, with 7 bases that match TRBD1. The germline gives CDR1 SGHNT, CDR2 YENEEA. Trimming cost V 1 base and J 3 bases; bases outside gene matches: 2. This CDR3 is 15 amino acids long. The chain's CDR3 is CASSLAGQPNEKLFF. For the CDR3, the DNA is TGTGCCAGCAGCTTAGCGGGACAGCCTAATGAAAAACTGTTTTTT.

V usage is TRBV7-9 and J usage is TRBJ2-1; 12 bases are a match to TRBD2. The V segment lost 2 bases and the J segment 3 bases; nucleotides outside the gene matches: 5. The CDR3 covers 17 residues. Germline V gene lookup returns CDR1 SEHNR and CDR2 FQNEAQ (reference sequence). CDR3 in DNA: TGTGCCAGCAGCTTAATGGCTAGCGGGGGGGTCTACAATGAGCAGTTCTTC. This gives the protein CASSLMASGGVYNEQFF.

V is TRBV7-2 and J is TRBJ2-1; the match to TRBD1 covers 7 bases. From germline, CDR1 is SGHTA and CDR2 FQGNSA. This CDR3 spans 14 amino acids. V lost 5 bases, J lost 5 bases, and 6 bases stayed unmatched. CDR3 region: CASSPGQSDNEQFF. CDR3 DNA: TGTGCCAGCAGCCCGGGACAGAGTGACAATGAGCAGTTCTTC.

This clone came up once. The chain is built from TRBV15 and TRBJ1-2, with TRBD1 identical over 7 bases. CDR3 length: 14 amino acids. Germline V gene lookup returns CDR1 LNHNV and CDR2 YYDKDF (reference sequence). The V and J ends lost 0 bases and 3 bases, in that order; junction bases with no gene match: 1. CDR3 DNA sequence: TGTGCCACCAGCAGAGACAGGGGGGACTATGGCTACACCTTC. Protein: CATSRDRGDYGYTF.

In this sample, this clone turned up a few times. V and J are TRBV9 and TRBJ2-6; D gene unclear. Germline lookup yields CDR1 SGDLS and CDR2 YYNGEE. The CDR3 consists of 16 residues. V shed 1 base and J shed 2 bases, with 10 bases lying between them. In DNA form, the CDR3 reads TGTGCCAGCAGCGTAAGTTACGGTACTGGGGCCAACGTCCTGACTTTC. As protein: CASSVSYGTGANVLTF.

This clone was seen a single time. The V and J genes are TRBV7-3 and TRBJ1-1; 7 bases are a match to TRBD1. V was clipped by 4 bases and J by 1 base; unmatched bases: 6. This CDR3 contains 15 residues. Per the germline V gene, CDR1 is SGHTA and CDR2 is FQGTGA. In DNA, the CDR3 is TGTGCCAGCAGCTCCCAGGGACAGAAGAACACTGAAGCTTTCTTT. Residues: CASSSQGQKNTEAFF.

This chain uses TRBV4-1 with TRBJ1-2; D gene uncertain. The CDR3 sequence is 14 residues long. V was pared by 0 bases and J by 4 bases, with 9 bases between. The germline V gene encodes CDR1 MGHRA and CDR2 YSYEKL. The CDR3 region is CASSQDLQSYGYTF. As DNA, the CDR3 is TGCGCCAGCAGCCAAGATTTGCAGTCCTATGGCTACACCTTC.

In nucleotides, the CDR3 is TGTGCCAGCAGGAGCCGATGGTCCGAGCAGTACTTC. Amino acids: CASRSRWSEQYF. The chain carries TRBV28 and TRBJ2-7; D is undetermined. The CDR3 has 12 amino acids. Trimming took 6 bases from V and 6 from J, leaving 12 bases between them. The germline V gene encodes CDR1 MDHEN and CDR2 SYDVKM.

J is TRBJ2-2 and V is TRBV4-2; 8 nucleotides agree with TRBD2. CDR1 and CDR2 (germline): LGHNA, YNFKEQ. The junction had 4 bases not matched to a gene; V was cut back by 4 bases and J by 3 bases. CDR3 size: 15 residues. The CDR3 region is CASSRRGEDTGELFF. CDR3 DNA: TGTGCCAGCAGCCGGCGGGGGGAGGACACCGGGGAGCTGTTTTTT.